Reported below is one TCR beta chain. Antigen specificity is unknown. The data derive from a study of cytomegalovirus exposure and HLA in healthy donors. General study points: According to an earlier analysis, most TCR beta V segments yielded productive rearrangements about 90% or about 30% of the time. Researchers reported from a later analysis that most CMV-associated TCR beta chains appeared HLA-restricted.

This PCR relied on a set of 60 Vbeta primers and 13 Jbeta primers. Only in-frame clones appear in the TCRdb table, and some are missing; sequencing was by immunoSEQ multiplex PCR. Of over 100,000 clones listed, more than 60% are singletons. The germline gives CDR1 MGHDK, CDR2 SYGVNS. This CDR3 has 15 amino acids. Between the trimmed V and J ends, which lost 3 bases and 3 bases, there was a span of 11 bases. This TCR was recovered from a man aged 35-49 years in good health and CMV-seropositive. Sequencing was performed on PBMCs. The rearrangement links TRBV25-1 to TRBJ2-2; D perhaps matches TRBD2 (6 bases). CDR3 sequence reads: CASSDRQRDTGELFF. For the CDR3, the DNA is TGTGCCAGCAGTGATCGACAGCGGGACACCGGGGAGCTGTTTTTT. Complete variable domain (other parts from reference TRBV25-1 and TRBJ2-2): EADIYQTPRYLVIGTGKKITLECSQTMGHDKMYWYQQDPGMELHLIHYSYGVNSTEKGDLSSESTVSRIRTEHFPLTLESARPSHTSQYLCASSDRQRDTGELFFGEGSRLTVL.